Listed below are T cell receptor beta chains from one sample, sequenced in a study of OX40 agonist ivuxolimab in advanced cancers. Assay used: immunoSEQ multiplex PCR; TCRdb lists only in-frame clones, some missing. The sample consists of some 70,000 clones, more than 75% of them appearing once. The source material was CD4+ or CD8+ T cells sorted from blood, sampled in a trial of the OX40 agonist ivuxolimab. Receptors originate from an adult with an advanced solid tumor such as melanoma, head and neck, liver or kidney cancer. CDR3s include the opening cysteine and the closing phenylalanine or tryptophan. A D gene is named only where the DNA matches it firmly. A row's size may be missing; if present it is once, few, many or a size class.

>TRBJ1-4|TRBV5-1|.|TRBD1
CASSLGQGSGKLFF
TGCGCCAGCAGCTTGGGACAGGGGTCGGGAAAACTGTTTTTT
>TRBJ2-3|TRBV11-3|.|.
CASSLGGISTDTQYF
TGTGCCAGCAGCTTAGGAGGGATTAGCACAGATACGCAGTATTTT
>TRBJ2-7|TRBV6-1|.|.
CASSVSASSYEQYF
TGTGCCAGCAGTGTCTCCGCCAGCTCCTACGAGCAGTACTTC
>TRBJ1-1|TRBV27|.|TRBD1
CASSLSGTGNTEAFF
TGTGCCAGCAGTTTATCGGGGACAGGGAACACTGAAGCTTTCTTT
>TRBJ2-5|TRBV9|.|TRBD1
CASSLGQGRETQYF
TGTGCCAGCAGCCTGGGACAGGGGAGGGAGACCCAGTACTTC
>TRBJ1-1|TRBV6-5|.|.
CASSYEQAGRAFF
TGTGCCAGCAGTTACGAGCAGGCGGGGAGGGCTTTCTTT
>TRBJ2-1|TRBV29-1|.|.
CSVSRNLGYNEQFF
TGCAGCGTCTCTAGAAATCTGGGGTACAATGAGCAGTTCTTC
>TRBJ2-5|TRBV5-6|.|TRBD1
CASSFPGQGHGQETQYF
TGTGCCAGCAGCTTCCCCGGACAGGGTCATGGGCAAGAGACCCAGTACTTC
>TRBJ2-6|TRBV10-3|once|.
CAIGSSGANVLTF
TGTGCCATCGGGAGCTCTGGGGCCAACGTCCTGACTTTC
>TRBJ2-7|TRBV6-1|once|.
CACNPSSYEQYF
TGTGCCTGCAACCCTAGCAGCTACGAGCAGTACTTC
>TRBJ1-3|TRBV19|.|.
CASSNRQFYSGNTIYF
TGTGCCAGTAGTAACCGACAGTTCTACTCTGGAAACACCATATATTTT
>TRBJ2-2|TRBV7-3|.|TRBD1
CASSLVQGDWSGTGELFF
TGTGCCAGCAGCTTAGTACAGGGGGACTGGTCGGGCACCGGGGAGCTGTTTTTT
>TRBJ1-6|TRBV5-6|.|.
CASSLAGGVRNSPLHF
TGTGCCAGCAGCTTGGCCGGGGGTGTGCGTAATTCACCCCTCCACTTT
>TRBJ2-2|TRBV9|.|.
CASSVETSTGELFF
TGTGCCAGCAGCGTAGAGACATCCACCGGGGAGCTGTTTTTT
>TRBJ2-7|TRBV5-4|.|TRBD2
CASSSQTSGRLNEQYF
TGTGCCAGCAGCTCTCAGACTAGCGGGAGACTTAACGAGCAGTACTTC
>TRBJ2-5|TRBV5-1|.|.
CASSLGPSEETQYF
TGCGCCAGCAGCTTGGGACCTAGCGAGGAGACCCAGTACTTC
>TRBJ1-3|TRBV5-4|few|.
CASSLGVGSGNTIYF
TGTGCCAGCAGCTTGGGGGTAGGCTCTGGAAACACCATATATTTT
>TRBJ2-6|TRBV4-3|.|.
CASSQEWTSGANVLTF
TGCGCCAGCAGCCAAGAATGGACCTCTGGGGCCAACGTCCTGACTTTC
>TRBJ1-2|TRBV6-1|.|.
CASSSTNANYGYTF
TGTGCCAGCAGTTCCACAAACGCTAACTATGGCTACACCTTC
>TRBJ2-3|TRBV6-4|.|TRBD1
CASSANQGATQYF
TGTGCCAGCAGTGCTAACCAGGGGGCAACGCAGTATTTT
>TRBJ2-7|TRBV15|.|.
CATSRDGGYEQYF
TGTGCCACCAGCAGAGATGGGGGATACGAGCAGTACTTC
>TRBJ2-7|TRBV6-1|once|TRBD2
CASRIGLAELREQYF
TGTGCCAGCAGAATCGGACTAGCGGAACTACGGGAGCAGTACTTC
>TRBJ1-2|TRBV7-6|.|.
CASSRRGTDGYTF
TGTGCCAGCAGCCGCAGGGGCACCGACGGCTACACCTTC
>TRBJ1-6|TRBV27|.|.
CASSQGGSGPYNSPLHF
TGTGCCAGCAGTCAAGGGGGATCGGGCCCCTATAATTCACCCCTCCACTTT
>TRBJ2-1|TRBV9|.|TRBD2
CASSFRGASGESYEQFF
TGTGCCAGCAGCTTCCGAGGGGCTAGCGGGGAGAGCTATGAGCAGTTCTTC
>TRBJ2-7|TRBV2|.|.
CASSEEGIRSYEQYF
TGTGCCAGCAGTGAGGAGGGCATACGATCCTACGAGCAGTACTTC
>TRBJ1-2|TRBV7-9|.|.
CASSSPYRTFNYGYTF
TGTGCCAGCAGCTCTCCATACAGAACATTTAACTATGGCTACACCTTC
>TRBJ2-3|TRBV2|.|TRBD2
CASSFSSRLAGADTQYF
TGTGCCAGCAGCTTTTCAAGTAGGCTAGCGGGAGCAGATACGCAGTATTTT